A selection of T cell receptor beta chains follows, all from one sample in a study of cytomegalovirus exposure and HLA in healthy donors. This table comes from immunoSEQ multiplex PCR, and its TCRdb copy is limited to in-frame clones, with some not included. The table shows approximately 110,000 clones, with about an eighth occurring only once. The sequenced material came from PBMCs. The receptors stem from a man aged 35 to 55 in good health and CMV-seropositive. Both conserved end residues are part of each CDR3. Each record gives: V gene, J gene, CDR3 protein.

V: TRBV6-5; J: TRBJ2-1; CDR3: CASSYTPDEQFF
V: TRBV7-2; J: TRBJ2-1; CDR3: CASSSQGAVTNEQFF
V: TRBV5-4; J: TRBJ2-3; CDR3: CASSLVAASTDTQYF
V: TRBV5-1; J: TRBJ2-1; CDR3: CASSTPTVNNEQFF
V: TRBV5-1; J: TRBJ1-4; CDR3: CASSSDRDLEKLFF
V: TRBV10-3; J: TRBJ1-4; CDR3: CAISSRDNEKLFF
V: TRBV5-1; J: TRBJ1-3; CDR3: CASSLAGTDSGNTIYF
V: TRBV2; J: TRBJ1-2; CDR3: CASSSGGYGYTF
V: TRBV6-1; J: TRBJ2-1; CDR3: CASSATSGRSNEQFF
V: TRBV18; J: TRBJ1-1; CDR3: CASSWGEGNTEAFF
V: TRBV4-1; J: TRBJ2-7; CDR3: CASSQGAGAYYEQYF
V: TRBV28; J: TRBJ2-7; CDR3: CASSLSGTSGNYEQYF
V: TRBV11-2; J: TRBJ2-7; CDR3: CASSSQNGVAYEQYF
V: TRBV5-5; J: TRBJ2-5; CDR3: CASSPLTSGMAQYF
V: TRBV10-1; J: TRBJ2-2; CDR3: CASSDGQGAWNTGELFF
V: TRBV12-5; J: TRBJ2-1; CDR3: CASGLVLTGTSGRAEYNEQFF
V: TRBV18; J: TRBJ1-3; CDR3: CASSQGATGNTIYF
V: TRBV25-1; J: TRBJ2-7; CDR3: CASSEPGRPYEQYF
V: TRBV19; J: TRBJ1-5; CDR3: CASRESATNSNQPQHF
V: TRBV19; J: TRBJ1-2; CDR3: CASKFMGTGKSNYGYTF
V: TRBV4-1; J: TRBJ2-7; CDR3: CASSQAQTSGRGEQYF
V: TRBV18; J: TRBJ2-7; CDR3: CASSPTSDYEQYF
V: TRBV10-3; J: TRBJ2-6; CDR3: CAISESKTGGISGANVLTF
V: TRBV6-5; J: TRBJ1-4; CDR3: CASTRTGGFEKLFF
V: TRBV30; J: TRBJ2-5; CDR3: CAWSLGTSGQETQYF
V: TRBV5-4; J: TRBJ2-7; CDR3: CASSFRLADEQYF
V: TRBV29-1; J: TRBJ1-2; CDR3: CSGGQGKDYGYTF
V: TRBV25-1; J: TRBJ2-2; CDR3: CASRPLAGEFAGELFF
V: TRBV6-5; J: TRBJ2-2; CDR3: CASMTTSGDTGELFF
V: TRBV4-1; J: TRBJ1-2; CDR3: CASSEGNGYTF
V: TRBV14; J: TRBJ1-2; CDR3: CASSHRPVPNGYTF